The 16 T cell receptor beta chains below were found in one sample sequenced in a study of lymphopenia after photon versus proton radiotherapy. TCRdb's copy holds only in-frame clones and misses some; the assay was immunoSEQ multiplex PCR. Among thousands of clones, 71% were seen once, and the ten largest hold around 55%. The sequenced sample was peripheral blood, obtained from a patient treated with proton-based radiotherapy. These receptors came from an elderly man with esophageal cancer.

The chain uses TRBV9 and TRBJ2-3; no firm D call. Germline CDR1 is SGDLS and CDR2 is YYNGEE. V lost 4 bases to trimming and J lost 3 bases, with 9 bases between them. This CDR3 contains 13 residues. CDR3 in DNA: TGTGCCAGCAGCTCCTGGGGTACAGATACGCAGTATTTT. This sequence encodes CASSSWGTDTQYF.

This chain connects TRBV4-2 to TRBJ1-1, with D maybe TRBD1 (5 bases). The V end lost 1 base, the J end lost 0 bases, and 6 bases lay between the germline ends. The germline CDR1 and CDR2 sequences are LGHNA and YNFKEQ. There are 14 residues in the CDR3. The CDR3 sequence is CASSQGGVNTEAFF. In DNA form, the CDR3 reads TGTGCCAGCAGCCAAGGGGGGGTGAACACTGAAGCTTTCTTT.

This clone was found a few times. The chain links TRBV10-1 to TRBJ2-5; 8 positions agree with TRBD2. The germline gives CDR1 WNHNN, CDR2 SYGVQD (reference sequence). CDR3 length: 16 amino acids. J was trimmed by 4 bases and V by 1 base; bases with no gene match: 8. Written as DNA, the CDR3 is TGCGCCAGCAGTGAGTTAGAGGGACTAGATATAGAGACCCAGTACTTC. Translation gives CASSELEGLDIETQYF.

The genes are TRBV30 and TRBJ1-1, with D unclear. The CDR3 loop spans 13 amino acids. CDR1 is GTSNPN and CDR2 is SVGIG in the germline V gene (reference sequence). Trimming left V 5 bases short and J 0 bases short, with 10 bases between. In DNA form, the CDR3 reads TGTGCCTGGCGTCCCCCGATGAACACTGAAGCTTTCTTT. Protein sequence: CAWRPPMNTEAFF.

The chain uses TRBV6-5 and TRBJ2-1, with 12 positions matching TRBD2. V gave up 2 bases and J gave up 9 bases; unmatched junction bases: 5. The germline gives CDR1 MNHEY, CDR2 SVGAGI. The CDR3 contains 15 residues. CDR3 DNA: TGTGCCAGCAGTTACCTAGCGGGGGGGCACGGTGAGCAGTTCTTC. Translation: CASSYLAGGHGEQFF.

This clone occurred once. The chain is built from TRBV10-2 and TRBJ2-5; possible D gene TRBD1, 5 bases. The DNA end favors TRBJ2-7, so the J call may be wrong. Germline loops: CDR1 WSHSY, CDR2 SAAADI. There are 12 residues in the CDR3. The CDR3 here is CASWGSRYEQYF. The CDR3, as DNA: TGCGCCAGCTGGGGCTCCCGCTACGAGCAGTACTTC.

This clone was seen only a few times. This chain links TRBV30 with TRBJ1-5; 10 nucleotides align to TRBD1. The CDR3 consists of 14 residues. V was clipped by 3 bases and J by 7 bases; unmatched bases: 6. Germline CDR1 GTSNPN, CDR2 SVGIG (reference sequence). The CDR3 nucleotides read TGTGCCTGGAGGGGACAGGGGAACGGGCAGCCCCAGCATTTT. This sequence encodes CAWRGQGNGQPQHF.

Concerning this clone itself: Germline is not matched at one junction end, which may reflect a read error. The V call is TRBV7-2, the J call TRBJ2-7; the D gene is possibly TRBD2 (5 bases). The CDR3 has 15 amino acids. Germline-derived CDR1 and CDR2 are SGHTA and FQGNSA. The CDR3, as DNA: TGTGCCAGCAGCGTAGCTCTCGGGATTACCTACGAGCAGTACTTC. Its translation: CASSVALGITYEQYF.

This clone was detected only a few times. The gene calls are TRBV6-5 and TRBJ2-7; 10 nucleotides line up with TRBD2. V gave up 1 base and J gave up 0 bases; unmatched junction bases: 3. CDR1 and CDR2 from the germline V gene are MNHEY and SVGAGI. This CDR3 has 16 amino acids. This CDR3 reads CASSYYGTSDSYEQYF. CDR3 nucleotides: TGTGCCAGCAGTTACTACGGGACTAGCGACTCCTACGAGCAGTACTTC.

This clone was detected only once. The chain couples TRBV6-1 to TRBJ2-3; 9 bases match TRBD1. The CDR3 covers 13 residues. J lost 6 bases, V lost 9 bases, and 7 bases had no gene match. CDR1 and CDR2 from the germline V gene are MNHNS and SASEGT. CDR3 protein: CARGQGFSDTQYF. CDR3 bases: TGTGCCAGAGGACAGGGGTTTTCGGATACGCAGTATTTT.

This clone has a single count. Relative to the germline gene, one junction end is altered; a read error may explain this. V gene TRBV10-1 combines with J gene TRBJ2-2; D is possibly TRBD2 (5 bases). The CDR3 has 15 residues. In germline, CDR1 is WNHNN, CDR2 SYGVQD (reference sequence). DNA of the CDR3: TGCGCCAGCAGTGAGGGCGGGTCGAACACCGGGGAGCCGTTTTTT. It is translated as CASSEGGSNTGEPFF.

In this sample, this clone is medium-sized. The chain couples TRBV11-2 to TRBJ2-3; 7 bases map to TRBD2. V was clipped by 2 bases and J by 2 bases; unmatched bases: 7. Germline V lookup: CDR1 SGHAT, CDR2 FQNNGV. The CDR3 length is 16 residues. The CDR3 DNA is TGTGCCAGCAGCTTACGGCCAGCGGGGTCCACAGATACGCAGTATTTT. Protein sequence: CASSLRPAGSTDTQYF.

This rearrangement joins TRBV13 to TRBJ1-2; 10 bases agree with TRBD1. Trimming removed 0 bases from V and 6 bases from J; junction bases left unmatched: 4. The CDR3 covers 15 residues. Germline CDR1 is PRHDT and CDR2 is FYEKMQ (reference sequence). CDR3 coding DNA: TGTGCCAGCAGCTTAGGATCGACAGGGGGCGATGGCTACACCTTC. Protein product: CASSLGSTGGDGYTF.

V and J are TRBV19 and TRBJ1-6, with a tentative D call TRBD1 (5 bases). In germline, CDR1 is LNHDA, CDR2 SQIVND (reference sequence). This CDR3 has 14 amino acids. V lost 3 bases to trimming and J lost 7 bases, with 10 bases between them. As DNA, the CDR3 is TGTGCCAGTAGTATCGGGCAGGGCAATTCACCCCTCCACTTT. Encoded protein: CASSIGQGNSPLHF.

This clone is classed as medium-sized. The chain couples TRBV9 to TRBJ2-3; no reliable D call. Per germline, CDR1 SGDLS and CDR2 YYNGEE. The CDR3 sequence is 12 residues long. Trimming shortened V by 0 bases and J by 6 bases, and 5 bases separated the two germline ends. The CDR3: CASSVGSDTQYF. CDR3 sequence (DNA): TGTGCCAGCAGCGTAGGAAGTGATACGCAGTATTTT.

J is TRBJ2-7 and V is TRBV27; D remains ambiguous. The CDR3 has 14 amino acids. Trimming removed 6 bases at V and 5 bases at J, with 17 bases between. Germline lookup yields CDR1 MNHEY and CDR2 SMNVEV (reference sequence). DNA of the CDR3: TGTGCCAGCAGCCGTCGGCGCGACGGTGACGAGCAGTACTTC. Translating it yields CASSRRRDGDEQYF.